This T cell receptor (beta chain) appears in the sequencing data of a study of blood T cell repertoires in COVID-19. Study-level information: Sample material is recorded as cDNA or gDNA derived from T cells, B-cell-depleted T cells, or PBMCs.

This table comes from immunoSEQ multiplex PCR, and its TCRdb copy is limited to in-frame clones, with some not included. The table shows some 240,000 clones, with approximately 84% occurring only once. The sequence derives from a man between 45 and 60 years old who had recovered from COVID-19. Sequenced input: PBMCs or T cells enriched from blood (not recorded which).

The CDR3: CASSLSSGGLEGYTF. CDR3 in DNA: TGTGCCAGCAGTTTATCGTCGGGGGGCCTTGAAGGCTACACCTTC. The gene calls are TRBV27 and TRBJ1-2; D may be TRBD1 (6 bases). V gave up 0 bases and J gave up 8 bases, with 16 bases separating them. Germline V gene sequence: CDR1 MNHEY, CDR2 SMNVEV (reference sequence). This CDR3 has 15 amino acids.